This T cell receptor beta chain was sequenced in a study of PD-1 blockade in classical Hodgkin lymphoma. Study-level results: As was reported, newly diagnosed patients showed lower baseline TCR diversity than healthy donors did. The study found complete responders had baseline diversity similar to newly diagnosed patients.

Documented time point: cycle 4 day 1 (C4D1), after more than 5 weeks of nivolumab. Following autologous stem cell transplantation, relapse occurred in every patient, and exposure to brentuximab vedotin varied. Applied to thawed PBMCs, magnetic negative selection was the method used to isolate CD8+ T cells. The data were produced by immunoSEQ multiplex PCR, yet TCRdb's version contains in-frame clones alone and is incomplete. The repertoire consists of approximately 3,300 clones, with approximately 75% occurring once and the leading ten covering over 25%. With regard to this clone: What it binds is not known.

Sequencing was performed on CD8+ T cells from blood, taken before the fourth cycle of nivolumab. The clonotype originates from a human donor with classical Hodgkin lymphoma.

CDR3 loop: CASSVGIPLAKNIQYF. CDR3 DNA: TGTGCCAGCAGCGTGGGGATTCCCTTAGCCAAAAACATTCAGTACTTC. The chain employs TRBV9 and TRBJ2-4; D gene uncertain. Germline V lookup: CDR1 SGDLS, CDR2 YYNGEE. V dropped 2 bases and J dropped 0 bases, with 12 bases sitting between them. The CDR3 is 16 residues long.